The clone carrying this TCR beta chain has ten or more counts. These data originate in a study of regulatory T cells in long-lasting Graves disease. Per the germline V gene, CDR1 is SNHLY and CDR2 is FYNNEI. CDR3 length: 12 amino acids. V gave up 8 bases and J gave up 5 bases; unmatched junction bases: 5. Described time point: newly diagnosed GD, antithyroid drugs for less than 3 months. PBMC RNA served as the TCR library source. With iRepertoire HTBI primers and Arm-PCR of CDR3 regions, TCR beta libraries were built. TCRdb independently ran MiXCR on the multiplex PCR reads; one entry per CDR3 protein. The data contain over 200,000 distinct CDR3 sequences, under 20% of them singletons. These data also formed part of another study, on T cells in Graves' hyperthyroidism and ophthalmopathy.

The origin of this receptor is a woman in her thirties with Graves disease. The source material was peripheral blood mononuclear cells (PBMCs), sampled at new diagnosis, from a patient treated with antithyroid drugs. The rearrangement links TRBV2 to TRBJ2-5, with 7 nucleotides matching TRBD1. The CDR3 loop is CASYGQAETQYF. The CDR3 region has the DNA TGTGCCAGCTATGGACAGGCTGAGACCCAGTACTTC.